This T cell receptor (beta chain) originates from a study of OX40 agonist ivuxolimab in advanced cancers. Study overall: Across the patients, intravenous ivuxolimab was delivered every 2 weeks at 0.01 to 10 mg/kg. Three partial responders included one hepatocellular carcinoma patient and two cutaneous melanoma patients.

The CDR3 is made up of 12 amino acids. Trimming took off 1 base at V and 14 bases at J, with 14 bases between the two ends. Per the germline V gene, CDR1 is MDHEN and CDR2 is SYDVKM. Only in-frame clones appear in the TCRdb table, and some are missing; sequencing was by immunoSEQ multiplex PCR. The profile shows 80,000 or so clones, about 85% of them singletons. Only one count was recorded for this clone. This clonotype was obtained from an adult with an advanced solid tumor such as melanoma, head and neck, liver or kidney cancer. V is TRBV28 and J is TRBJ1-2; possible D gene TRBD1, 5 bases. Source: CD4+ or CD8+ T cells sorted from blood, taken in a trial of the OX40 agonist ivuxolimab. The CDR3 sequence: CASSLLGRLETF. For the CDR3, the DNA is TGTGCCAGCAGTTTATTGGGGCGCCTAGAAACCTTC.